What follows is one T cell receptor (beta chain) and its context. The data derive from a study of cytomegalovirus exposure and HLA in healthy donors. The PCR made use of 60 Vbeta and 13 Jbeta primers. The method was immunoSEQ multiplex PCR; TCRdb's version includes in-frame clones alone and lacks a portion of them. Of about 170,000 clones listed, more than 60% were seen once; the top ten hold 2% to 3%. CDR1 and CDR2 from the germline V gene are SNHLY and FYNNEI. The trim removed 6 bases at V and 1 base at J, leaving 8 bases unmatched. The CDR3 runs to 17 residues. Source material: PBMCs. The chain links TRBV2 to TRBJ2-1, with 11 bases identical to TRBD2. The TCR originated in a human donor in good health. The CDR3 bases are TGTGCCAGCAGGGGGACTAGCGGAGCCTTTTCCTACAATGAGCAGTTCTTC. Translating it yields CASRGTSGAFSYNEQFF. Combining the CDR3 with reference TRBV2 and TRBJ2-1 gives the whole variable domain EPEVTQTPSHQVTQMGQEVILRCVPISNHLYFYWYRQILGQKVEFLVSFYNNEISEKSEIFDDQFSVERPDGSNFTLKIRSTKLEDSAMYFCASRGTSGAFSYNEQFFGPGTRLTVL.